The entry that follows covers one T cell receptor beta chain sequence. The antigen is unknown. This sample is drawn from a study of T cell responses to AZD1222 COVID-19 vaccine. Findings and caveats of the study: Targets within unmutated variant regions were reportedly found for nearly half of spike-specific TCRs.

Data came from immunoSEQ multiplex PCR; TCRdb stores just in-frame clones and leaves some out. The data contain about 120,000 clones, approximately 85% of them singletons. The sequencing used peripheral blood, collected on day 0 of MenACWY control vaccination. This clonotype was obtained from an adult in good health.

The CDR3, as DNA: TGTGCCAGCGGCCCGGGACACGGTCTTGAAGCTTTCTTT. It yields the protein CASGPGHGLEAFF. This sequence joins TRBV27 and TRBJ1-1; D possibly corresponds to TRBD1 (6 bases). V lost 8 bases to trimming and J lost 7 bases, with 17 bases between them. The CDR3 is made up of 13 amino acids. The V gene's germline CDR1 is MNHEY and CDR2 SMNVEV (reference sequence).